These 7 T cell receptor beta chains share one sample of origin, sequenced in a study of blood T cell repertoires in COVID-19. Libraries were prepared by immunoSEQ multiplex PCR; TCRdb keeps only in-frame clonotypes and omits some of them. The sample consists of around 170,000 clones, about 87% of them appearing once. Source material: peripheral blood. These receptors originate from a man aged 55 to 69 with acute or convalescent COVID-19.

The V gene is TRBV10-3, the J gene TRBJ1-3, with 11 bases identical to TRBD1. Trimming cost V 6 bases and J 4 bases; bases outside gene matches: 20. The CDR3 totals 20 residues. The germline V gene encodes CDR1 ENHRY and CDR2 SYGVKD. CDR3: CAIRPAAGTGGNFEGNTIYF. The CDR3 DNA sequence: TGTGCCATCAGGCCGGCAGCGGGGACAGGGGGTAACTTTGAAGGAAACACCATATATTTT.

The chain combines TRBV11-2 with TRBJ2-7, with 12 bases that match TRBD2. The CDR3 length is 16 residues. The V gene end was trimmed by 5 bases and the J gene end by 2 bases; junction bases not matched to a gene: 7. Germline assignment: CDR1 SGHAT and CDR2 FQNNGV. The chain's CDR3 is CASSDPTSGRTYEQYF. The CDR3 DNA reads as TGTGCCAGCAGCGACCCCACTAGCGGGAGGACCTACGAGCAGTACTTC.

The chain employs TRBV29-1 and TRBJ1-1, with D perhaps TRBD1 (5 bases). CDR1 is SQVTM, CDR2 ANQGSEA, per germline. Trimming took off 5 bases at V and 9 bases at J, with 19 bases between the two ends. This CDR3 has 13 residues. The CDR3 DNA sequence: TGCAGCGTTCACGCGGGACTCTTCGGTAAAGCTTTCTTT. Amino acid sequence: CSVHAGLFGKAFF.

The J gene is TRBJ2-1, the V gene TRBV9; 11 bases match TRBD2. The CDR3 length is 15 residues. CDR1 is SGDLS, CDR2 YYNGEE, per germline. V lost 2 bases and J lost 5; bases outside the gene matches: 3. The DNA for the CDR3 is TGTGCCAGCAGCGTCACTAGCGGGAGCCACAATGAGCAGTTCTTC. Translating gives CASSVTSGSHNEQFF.

The chain is built from TRBV14 and TRBJ1-1, with a tentative D call TRBD1 (5 bases). With 6 bases removed from V and 0 bases from J, the gap between germline ends came to 14 bases. Germline CDR1 reads SGHDN; CDR2 reads FVKESK. There are 15 residues in the CDR3. CDR3 bases: TGTGCCAGCAGACGGAGGGGAGGATTGAACACTGAAGCTTTCTTT. Its translation is CASRRRGGLNTEAFF.

This chain uses TRBV27 with TRBJ2-3, with TRBD1 matching over 7 bases. The germline gives CDR1 MNHEY, CDR2 SMNVEV (reference sequence). With 6 bases clipped from V and 5 bases from J, the junction kept 14 bases outside the gene matches. The CDR3 is 16 amino acids. The CDR3 sequence: CASRPSSGGIGDTQYF. Written as DNA, the CDR3 is TGTGCCAGCAGACCTAGTTCAGGGGGAATCGGAGATACGCAGTATTTT.

The gene calls are TRBV3-1 (or the pseudogene TRBV3-2) and TRBJ2-7, with TRBD1 matching 10 bases. CDR1 is LGHDT, CDR2 YNNKEL, per germline (reference sequence). The V and J ends lost 4 bases and 2 bases, in that order; junction bases with no gene match: 11. This CDR3 has 17 amino acids. As DNA, the CDR3 is TGTGCCAGCAGCCCAGACCCGGGGACAGGGGATCCCTACGAGCAGTACGTC. Translating gives CASSPDPGTGDPYEQYV.